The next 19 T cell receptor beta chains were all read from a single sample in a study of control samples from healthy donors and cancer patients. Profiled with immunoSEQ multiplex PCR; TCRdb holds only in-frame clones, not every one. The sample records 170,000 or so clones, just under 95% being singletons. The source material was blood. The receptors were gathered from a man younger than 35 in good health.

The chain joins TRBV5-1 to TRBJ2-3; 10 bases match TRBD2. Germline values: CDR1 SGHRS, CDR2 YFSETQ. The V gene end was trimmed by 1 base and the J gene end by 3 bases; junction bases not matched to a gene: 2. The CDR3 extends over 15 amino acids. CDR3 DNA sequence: TGCGCCAGCAGCTTGCAAGCGGGGGGGACAGATACGCAGTATTTT. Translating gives CASSLQAGGTDTQYF.

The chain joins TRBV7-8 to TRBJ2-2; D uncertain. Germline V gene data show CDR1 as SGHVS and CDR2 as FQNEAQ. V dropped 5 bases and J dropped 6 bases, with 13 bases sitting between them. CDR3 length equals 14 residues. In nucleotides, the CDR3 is TGTGCCAGCAGCCCGCTAGTGGGTTCCGGGGAGCTGTTTTTT. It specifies CASSPLVGSGELFF.

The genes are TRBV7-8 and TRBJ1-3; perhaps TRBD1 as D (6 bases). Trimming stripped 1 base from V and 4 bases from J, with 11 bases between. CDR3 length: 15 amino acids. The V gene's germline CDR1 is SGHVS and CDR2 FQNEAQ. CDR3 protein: CASSLDRGPGNTIYF. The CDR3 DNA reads TGTGCCAGCAGCTTAGATCGGGGGCCGGGAAACACCATATATTTT.

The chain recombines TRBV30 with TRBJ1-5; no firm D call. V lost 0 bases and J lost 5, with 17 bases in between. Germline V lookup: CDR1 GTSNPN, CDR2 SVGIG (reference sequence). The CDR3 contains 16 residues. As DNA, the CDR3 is TGTGCCTGGAGTGTATCTCATGGTCCGGGTGATCAGCCCCAGCATTTT. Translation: CAWSVSHGPGDQPQHF.

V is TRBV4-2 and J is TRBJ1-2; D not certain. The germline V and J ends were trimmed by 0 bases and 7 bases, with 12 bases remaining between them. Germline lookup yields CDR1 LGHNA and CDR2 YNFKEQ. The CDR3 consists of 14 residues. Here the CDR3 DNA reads TGTGCCAGCAGCCAAGATAGCGAAAAGAGTGGCTACACCTTC. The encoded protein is CASSQDSEKSGYTF.

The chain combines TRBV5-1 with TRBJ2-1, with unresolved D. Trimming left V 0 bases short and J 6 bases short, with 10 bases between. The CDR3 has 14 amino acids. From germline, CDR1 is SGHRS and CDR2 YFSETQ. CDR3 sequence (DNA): TGCGCCAGCAGCTTGGCCTTAGAAGCCAATGAGCAGTTCTTC. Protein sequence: CASSLALEANEQFF.

The CDR3 reads CASSYSSHRRAVSNQPQHF. CDR3 nucleotide sequence: TGTGCCAGCAGTTACTCGAGCCACCGAAGGGCCGTAAGTAATCAGCCCCAGCATTTT. The chain uses TRBV6-2 or TRBV6-3 and TRBJ1-5, with D hard to call. The V gene lost 0 bases and the J gene lost 4 bases, with 22 bases spanning the gap. There are 19 residues in the CDR3. CDR1 is MNHEY and CDR2 is SVGEGT in the germline V gene.

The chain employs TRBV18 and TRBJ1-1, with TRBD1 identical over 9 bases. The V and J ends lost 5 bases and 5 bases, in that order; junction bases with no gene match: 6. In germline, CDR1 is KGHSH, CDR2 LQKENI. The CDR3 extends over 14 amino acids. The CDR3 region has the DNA TGTGCCAGCTCAAAACAGGGGGCTCGAACTGAAGCTTTCTTT. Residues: CASSKQGARTEAFF.

The CDR3, as DNA: TGTGCCAGCTCACCACCGGGACTAGCGGGGTTAAATGAGCAGTTCTTC. Protein sequence: CASSPPGLAGLNEQFF. This chain joins TRBV18 and TRBJ2-1; the match to TRBD2 covers 13 bases. This CDR3 has 16 amino acids. CDR1 is KGHSH and CDR2 is LQKENI in the germline V gene. With 0 bases clipped from V and 7 bases from J, the junction kept 3 bases outside the gene matches.

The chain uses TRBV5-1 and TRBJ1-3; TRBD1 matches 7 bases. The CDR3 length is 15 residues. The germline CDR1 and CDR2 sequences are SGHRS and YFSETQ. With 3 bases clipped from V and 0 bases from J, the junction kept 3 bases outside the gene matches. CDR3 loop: CASSSGGISGNTIYF. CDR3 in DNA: TGCGCCAGCAGCTCAGGGGGGATCTCTGGAAACACCATATATTTT.

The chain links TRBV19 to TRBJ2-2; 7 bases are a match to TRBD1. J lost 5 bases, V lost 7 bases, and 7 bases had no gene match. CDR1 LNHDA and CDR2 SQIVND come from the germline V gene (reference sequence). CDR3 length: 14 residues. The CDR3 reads CASKGAVYTGELFF. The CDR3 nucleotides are TGTGCCAGTAAGGGGGCTGTATATACCGGGGAGCTGTTTTTT.

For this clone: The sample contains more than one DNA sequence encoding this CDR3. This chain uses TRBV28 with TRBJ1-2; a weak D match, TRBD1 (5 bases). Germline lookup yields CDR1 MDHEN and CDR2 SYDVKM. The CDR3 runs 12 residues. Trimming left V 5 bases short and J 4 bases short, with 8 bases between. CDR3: CASSRQGYGYTF. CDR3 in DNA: TGTGCCAGCAGTAGGCAGGGCTATGGCTACACCTTC.

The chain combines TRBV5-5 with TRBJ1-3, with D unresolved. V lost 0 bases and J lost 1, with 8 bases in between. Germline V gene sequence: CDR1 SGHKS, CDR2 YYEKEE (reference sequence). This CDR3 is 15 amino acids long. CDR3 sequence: CASSLGIESGNTIYF. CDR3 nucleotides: TGTGCCAGCAGCTTGGGGATAGAATCTGGAAACACCATATATTTT.

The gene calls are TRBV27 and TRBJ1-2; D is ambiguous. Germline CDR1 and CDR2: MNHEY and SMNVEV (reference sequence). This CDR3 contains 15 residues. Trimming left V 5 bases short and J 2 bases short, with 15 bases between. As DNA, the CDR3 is TGTGCCAGCAGTGATGACAATCCGGGGAACTATGGCTACACCTTC. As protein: CASSDDNPGNYGYTF.

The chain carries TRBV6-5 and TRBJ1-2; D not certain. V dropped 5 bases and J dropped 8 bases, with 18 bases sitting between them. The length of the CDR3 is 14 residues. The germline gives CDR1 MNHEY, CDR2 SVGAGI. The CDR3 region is CASSRKGGEGGYTF. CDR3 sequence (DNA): TGTGCCAGCAGTCGTAAGGGCGGGGAAGGAGGCTACACCTTC.

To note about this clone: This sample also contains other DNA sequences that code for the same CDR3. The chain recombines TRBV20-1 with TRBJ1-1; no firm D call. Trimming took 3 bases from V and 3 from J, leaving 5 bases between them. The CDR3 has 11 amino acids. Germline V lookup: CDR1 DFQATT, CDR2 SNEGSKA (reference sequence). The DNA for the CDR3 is TGCAGTGCTAGGCAAGACACTGAAGCTTTCTTT. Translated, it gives CSARQDTEAFF.

CDR3 in DNA: TGTGCCAGCAGGCGGGCGAACACTGAAGCTTTCTTT. It is translated as CASRRANTEAFF. J is TRBJ1-1 and V is TRBV6-5; no clear D gene. CDR3 size: 12 residues. Germline V gene lookup returns CDR1 MNHEY and CDR2 SVGAGI. Trimming took 6 bases from V and 1 from J, leaving 6 bases between them.

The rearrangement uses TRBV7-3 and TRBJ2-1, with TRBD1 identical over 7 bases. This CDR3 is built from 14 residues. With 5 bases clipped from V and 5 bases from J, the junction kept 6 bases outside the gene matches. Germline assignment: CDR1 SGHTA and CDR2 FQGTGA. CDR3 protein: CASSPGTADNEQFF. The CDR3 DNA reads TGTGCCAGCAGCCCCGGGACAGCCGACAATGAGCAGTTCTTC.

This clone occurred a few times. Here the CDR3 reads CASMSLVNTEAFF. The CDR3 region has the DNA TGTGCCAGTATGTCCCTTGTGAACACTGAAGCTTTCTTT. The V and J genes are TRBV2 and TRBJ1-1; D gene uncertain. CDR1 is SNHLY, CDR2 FYNNEI, per germline. V shed 9 bases and J shed 0 bases, with 11 bases lying between them. The CDR3 spans 13 residues.